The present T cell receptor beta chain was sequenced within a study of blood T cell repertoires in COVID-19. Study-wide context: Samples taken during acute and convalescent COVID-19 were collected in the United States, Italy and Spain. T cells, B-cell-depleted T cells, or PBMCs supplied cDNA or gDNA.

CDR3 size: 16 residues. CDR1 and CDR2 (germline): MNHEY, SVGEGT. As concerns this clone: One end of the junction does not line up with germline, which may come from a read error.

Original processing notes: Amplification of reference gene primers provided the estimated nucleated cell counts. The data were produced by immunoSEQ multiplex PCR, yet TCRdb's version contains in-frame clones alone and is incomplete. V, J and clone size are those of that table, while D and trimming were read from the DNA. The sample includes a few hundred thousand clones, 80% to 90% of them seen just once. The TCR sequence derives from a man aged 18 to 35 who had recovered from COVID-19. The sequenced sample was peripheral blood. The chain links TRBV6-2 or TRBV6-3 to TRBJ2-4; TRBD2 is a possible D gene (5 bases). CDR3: CASSHRQALALHIDDF. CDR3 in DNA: TGTGCCAGCAGTCACCGTCAGGCTCTAGCACTACACATTGATGACTTC.